A selection of T cell receptor beta chains follows, all from one sample in a study of T cell repertoires in ileal Crohn's disease. Generated by immunoSEQ multiplex PCR, the TCRdb table keeps only in-frame clones and is missing some. The sample carries over 10,000 clones, more than 65% recorded once. Sample: ileal tissue. Receptors were obtained from an adult with Crohn's disease. The CDR3 runs from the conserved cysteine through the conserved F or W. A D gene is named only where the DNA matches it firmly. Clone size is not always given. Where it is, it says once, few, many or a class for expanded clones.

TRBJ2-5 TRBV5-1 - TRBD2 TGCGCCAGCACTCTTACTAGCGGGGGGCCCTCGGAGACCCAGTACTTC CASTLTSGGPSETQYF
TRBJ1-1 TRBV7-9 - - TGTGCCAGCAGCCGTGCCGGGAACACTGAAGCTTTCTTT CASSRAGNTEAFF
TRBJ1-3 TRBV7-9 - - TGTGCCAGCAGCCCAGCCCCAGACACCATATATTTT CASSPAPDTIYF
TRBJ2-2 TRBV11-2 - TRBD1 TGTGCCAGCAGCTTAGGGAGGACAGGGGACACCGGGGAGCTGTTTTTT CASSLGRTGDTGELFF
TRBJ2-7 TRBV9 once - TGTGCCAGCAGCGTAGATACAGGCGCTTTGGAGCAGTACTTC CASSVDTGALEQYF
TRBJ1-3 TRBV27 large - TGTGCCAGCAGTCCCGACTCTGGAAACACCATATATTTT CASSPDSGNTIYF
TRBJ2-7 TRBV28 medium-sized TRBD1 TGTGCCAGCAGTCGGGGACAGGTCTACGAGCAGTACTTC CASSRGQVYEQYF
TRBJ2-3 TRBV5-4 - TRBD2 TGTGCCAGCAGCTTGGCCGGGACTAGCGGGGGTCGCACAGATACGCAGTATTTT CASSLAGTSGGRTDTQYF
TRBJ2-7 TRBV5-1 - TRBD1 TGCGCCAGCAGCCGGGACAGGGGGCTGGGGGAGCAGTACTTC CASSRDRGLGEQYF
TRBJ1-4 TRBV7-9 - TRBD1 TGTGCCAGCAGTAGGGACAGTGCCGGGGAAAAACTGTTTTTT CASSRDSAGEKLFF
TRBJ2-3 TRBV7-8 - TRBD1 TGTGCCAGCAGCTTAGCCGGGACAGGGAGGACAGATACGCAGTATTTT CASSLAGTGRTDTQYF
TRBJ1-6 TRBV11-2 - - TGTGCCAGCAGCTTACGATCGGCCTGGGCTTCCTATAATTCACCCCTCCACTTT CASSLRSAWASYNSPLHF
TRBJ1-1 TRBV27 few TRBD1 TGTGCCAGCAGTATCGGGACAGGGGAGAAGGGAGCTTTCTTT CASSIGTGEKGAFF
TRBJ1-2 TRBV7-2 - - TGTGCCAGCAGCTATAACTATGGCTACACCTTC CASSYNYGYTF
TRBJ2-4 TRBV30 - - TGTGCCTGGAGTGTATCCTGGGCCAGGGGATCCCCTACAGCCAAAAACATTCAGTACTTC CAWSVSWARGSPTAKNIQYF
TRBJ2-5 TRBV6-7 - TRBD1 TGTGCCAGCAGTTACTTCGCCGGGACAGGGGAAGAGACCCAGTACTTC CASSYFAGTGEETQYF
TRBJ2-2 TRBV5-1 - - TGCGCCAGCAGCGGGGGTAACTTGAACACCGGGGAGCTGTTTTTT CASSGGNLNTGELFF
TRBJ2-3 TRBV28 - - TGTGCCAGCAGTTTATCGAGCACAGATACGCAGTATTTT CASSLSSTDTQYF
TRBJ1-2 TRBV7-3 few TRBD1 TGTGCCAGCAGCCCCGAGACAGGGAACTATGGCTACACCTTC CASSPETGNYGYTF
TRBJ1-2 TRBV7-9 - - TGTGCCAGCAGCTCCCCCTCTAGAGCCGACGGCTACACCTTC CASSSPSRADGYTF
TRBJ2-1 TRBV6-5 medium-sized - TGTGCCAGCAGCCGCTCGGGGGAGGCGAATGAGCAGTTCTTC CASSRSGEANEQFF
TRBJ2-5 TRBV7-2 - - TGTGCCAGCAGCCCAGGAGGACACGCCTCGTACCAAGAGACCCAGTACTTC CASSPGGHASYQETQYF
TRBJ1-1 TRBV5-1 - TRBD1 TGCGCCAGCAGCTGGAATACAGGGGAAGCCACTGAAGCTTTCTTT CASSWNTGEATEAFF
TRBJ1-2 TRBV18 large - TGTGCCAGCTCCCCGGGGGGTGACTATGGCTACACCTTC CASSPGGDYGYTF
TRBJ2-3 TRBV11-1 - - TGTGCCAGCAGCATCCAAGGGGGTGAGACAGATACGCAGTATTTT CASSIQGGETDTQYF
TRBJ1-4 TRBV5-4 - TRBD1 TGTGCCAGCAGCAGGACACAGGGGTCCAATGAAAAACTGTTTTTT CASSRTQGSNEKLFF
TRBJ2-4 TRBV6-6 - TRBD1 TGTGCCAGCAGTCGACAGGGGGCAGTCAAAAACATTCAGTACTTC CASSRQGAVKNIQYF
TRBJ1-4 TRBV21-1 - - TGTGCCAGCAGCAAAGTAGGGGCCCAGGCGGCTAATGAAAAACTGTTTTTT CASSKVGAQAANEKLFF
TRBJ1-2 TRBV18 few - TGTGCCAGCTCACTACGGGACTATGGCTACACCTTC CASSLRDYGYTF
TRBJ2-1 TRBV5-1 - - TGCGCCAGCAGCTTCCGGGACGCCGTACAGTTCTTC CASSFRDAVQFF
TRBJ2-5 TRBV5-4 - TRBD1 TGTGCCAGCAGCTTGGTTACAGGGGGCCTTGAGACCCAGTACTTC CASSLVTGGLETQYF
TRBJ1-6 TRBV7-3 few - TGTGCCAGCAGCTGGGGCCCTAGTTCACCCCTCCACTTT CASSWGPSSPLHF
TRBJ2-7 TRBV10-3 - - TGTGCCATCAGTGGCGGAGGGGGGGCCTACTACGAGCAGTACTTC CAISGGGGAYYEQYF
TRBJ2-2 TRBV9 - - TGTGCCAGCAGCGTACTGAGCACCGGGGAGCTGTTTTTT CASSVLSTGELFF
TRBJ1-6 TRBV11-1 - - TGTGCCAGCAGCAGGGGTGCCTATAATTCACCCCTCCACTTT CASSRGAYNSPLHF
TRBJ2-6 TRBV7-9 - - TGTGCCAGCAGCGTTGACAGTAGCTCTGGGGCCAACGTCCTGACTTTC CASSVDSSSGANVLTF
TRBJ1-2 TRBV5-5 - - TGTGCCAGCAGCCGCGAAACAGGGACCTATGGCTACACCTTC CASSRETGTYGYTF
TRBJ1-1 TRBV27 few - TGTGCCAGTGCCGGCTGGGGGATGAACACTGAAGCTTTCTTT CASAGWGMNTEAFF
TRBJ1-1 TRBV15 - - TGTGCCACCAGTCCTGCGAACACTGAAGCTTTCTTT CATSPANTEAFF
TRBJ2-5 TRBV6-6 - TRBD1 TGTGCCAGCAGTTCAGGGGGACGGGAGACCCAGTACTTC CASSSGGRETQYF
TRBJ1-1 TRBV7-9 - - TGTGCCAGCAGCTCCCGACAGGACACTGAAGCTTTCTTT CASSSRQDTEAFF
TRBJ2-2 TRBV11-2 few - TGTGCCAGCAGCTTAAGGGCAACCGGGGAGCTGTTTTTT CASSLRATGELFF
TRBJ2-5 TRBV18 - TRBD2 TGTGCCAGCTCACCATCGATAGCGGGGGACCAAGAGACCCAGTACTTC CASSPSIAGDQETQYF
TRBJ1-5 TRBV28 - - TGTGCCAGCAGTCCTTCGGGGCACGGGGTGTATCAGCCCCAGCATTTT CASSPSGHGVYQPQHF
TRBJ2-5 TRBV10-2 medium-sized TRBD2 TGCGCCAGCAGTGAGTTAGCGGGGGGGAAGGAGACCCAGTACTTC CASSELAGGKETQYF